This T cell receptor (beta chain) stems from a study of CD8 T cells in Susac syndrome. Trimming removed 7 bases at V and 0 bases at J, with 15 bases between. CDR1 is SQVTM, CDR2 ANQGSEA, per germline. CDR3 length equals 14 residues. After extraction with the RNeasy kit, about 0.45 to 1 ug of the RNA was reverse transcribed using random hexamers. Multiplex PCR with immunoSEQ amplified the TCR beta CDR3 across 54 Vbeta and 13 Jbeta. TCRdb passed the immunoSEQ multiplex PCR reads through MiXCR, listing each CDR3 protein once. The sample contains approximately 150,000 distinct CDR3 sequences, about 95% of which appear only once. The T cells that were sequenced for TCR beta were CD8+ and CD4+ cells from blood. The multiple sclerosis controls, all treatment-naive patients, had relapsing-remitting disease that was stable or active. Negative isolation yielded CD8+ and CD4+ T cells; FACS enriched TEMRA cells.

The source material was CD4+ T cells from PBMCs. V gene TRBV29-1 combines with J gene TRBJ1-1; weak D call: TRBD1 (5 bases). The sequence derives from a human donor with multiple sclerosis. CDR3 sequence reads: CSAPAGGLNTEAFF. DNA of the CDR3: TGCAGCGCCCCGGCTGGGGGGTTGAACACTGAAGCTTTCTTT. The full variable domain, completed using reference TRBV29-1 and TRBJ1-1, is SAVISQKPSRDICQRGTSLTIQCQVDSQVTMMFWYRQQPGQSLTLIATANQGSEATYESGFVIDKFPISRPNLTFSTLTVSNMSPEDSSIYLCSAPAGGLNTEAFFGQGTRLTVV.